This TCR beta chain is drawn from a study of blood T cell repertoires in COVID-19. About the study: Samples taken during acute and convalescent COVID-19 were collected in the United States, Italy and Spain. PBMCs, B-cell-depleted T cells, or T cells were the source of the cDNA or gDNA that made up the material.

V dropped 4 bases and J dropped 1; count of bases not matched to a gene: 7. Germline CDR1 SGHVS, CDR2 FNYEAQ. This CDR3 has 17 amino acids. Source study methods: Estimation of nucleated cell counts relied on the amplification of reference gene primers. Profiled with immunoSEQ multiplex PCR; TCRdb holds only in-frame clones, not every one. Clonal size and the V and J genes are those of that table, whereas D and trimming came from the DNA. The table records under 45,000 clones, 70% to 90% of them present only once. Sequencing was done on a sample of peripheral blood. This sequence joins TRBV7-6 and TRBJ2-2, with 9 bases aligning to TRBD1. The TCR was taken from a man aged 60 to 69 with acute or convalescent COVID-19. The DNA for the CDR3 is TGTGCCAGCAGCTCGACCGGGGGACAGGGGAACACCGGGGAGCTGTTTTTT. The encoded protein is CASSSTGGQGNTGELFF.